This TCR beta chain was observed in a study of Ad26.COV2.S vaccination and SARS-CoV-2 variants. Study in general: Ad26.COV2.S, an intramuscular injection, was given once or twice 56 days apart.

This CDR3 has 15 residues. Trimming removed 3 bases from V and 7 bases from J, with 14 bases in between. The germline V gene has CDR1 SGDLS and CDR2 YYNGEE. As for treatment: roughly 18 received Ad26.COV2.S at low or high dose, single or two shots; roughly five received placebo; per-sample allocation not given. Sampling happened 63 days after the first vaccine or placebo injection. Broader study findings: The placebo group had lower spike-specific TCR breadth than the vaccine recipients did. Similar non-spike TCR breadth was seen in vaccine and placebo recipients.

With respect to this clone: Antigen unknown.

The table came from immunoSEQ multiplex PCR; TCRdb's copy has only in-frame clones and leaves some out. The sample records more than 300,000 clones, 88% being singletons. This chain uses TRBV9 with TRBJ1-6; perhaps TRBD1 as D (6 bases). The starting material was peripheral blood, obtained in a trial of Ad26.COV2.S vaccine versus placebo. This sequence originates from a person aged 18-65 years who received the Ad26.COV2.S COVID-19 vaccine or a placebo. CDR3 sequence reads: CASSARPGANSPLHF. DNA of the CDR3: TGTGCCAGCAGCGCCCGTCCGGGGGCAAATTCACCCCTCCACTTT.